This T cell receptor beta chain was sequenced in a study of shared T cell receptors in the human thymus. The V segment lost 2 bases and the J segment 2 bases; nucleotides outside the gene matches: 3. The V gene's germline CDR1 is MNHEY and CDR2 SMNVEV (reference sequence). The CDR3 contains 16 residues. Generated by immunoSEQ multiplex PCR, the TCRdb table keeps only in-frame clones and is missing some. This table has roughly 550,000 clones, 78% appearing once. The data also belong to a second study, concerning human thymus T cells. This second report adds: Finnish infants who were healthy and having corrective surgery for congenital heart defects made up the donors. Overlap was high between thymic repertoires from unrelated individuals, as reported in related research.

The TCR was taken from a boy in the first two years of life with a congenital heart defect. The gene calls are TRBV27 and TRBJ2-1, with TRBD2 matching 10 bases. Sequenced input: thymocytes. CDR3 nucleotide sequence: TGTGCCAGCAGTTTAACTAGCGGGACCCCCTACAATGAGCAGTTCTTC. As protein: CASSLTSGTPYNEQFF.